This T cell receptor (beta chain) was observed in a study of T-cell reconstitution after alpha-beta-depleted transplantation in children. Germline CDR1 is DFQATT and CDR2 is SNEGSKA (reference sequence). Trimming cost V 0 bases and J 4 bases; bases outside gene matches: 9. The CDR3 totals 17 residues. It was with unique molecular identifiers that the TCRbeta library was prepared. TCRdb recomputed calls from the PCR reads with MiXCR, one row per CDR3 protein. Counted here are about 690,000 distinct CDR3 sequences, 16% occurring once; the ten biggest clones make up 1.1%. Specimen: PBMCs from the stem cell graft donor, collected from the stem cell graft. The receptor was isolated from a human donor who donated a stem cell graft to a child with acute myeloid leukemia. This chain uses TRBV20-1 with TRBJ2-2; 9 bases are a match to TRBD2. This chain's CDR3 is CSARDMRGGLGTGELFF. The CDR3, as DNA: TGCAGTGCTAGAGATATGCGGGGGGGCCTCGGCACCGGGGAGCTGTTTTTT.